The entry below gives a single T cell receptor (beta chain) sequence along with its context. The antigen is unknown. The data belong to a study of beta chain features in type 1 diabetes. Regarding the study as a whole: Equally in patients and controls, PCR might preferentially amplify shorter templates. Naive, central memory and Treg TCRB repertoires appeared more alike in patients than in healthy donors.

Isolated RNA was reverse transcribed in full, so expressed TCRB transcripts were sequenced. Sequencing used immunoSEQ multiplex PCR; TCRdb keeps in-frame clones, though not all of them. Of about 290,000 clones listed, about 8.5% are singletons. Germline trimming cut 3 bases from V and 6 bases from J; bases unmatched to any gene: 5. The CDR3 extends over 16 amino acids. In germline, CDR1 is SGHDT, CDR2 YYEEEE. This sequence joins TRBV5-6 and TRBJ2-2; 13 bases fit TRBD2. This receptor was obtained from a woman aged 18-30 years in good health. The sequenced sample was central memory CD4+ T cells from blood. Written as DNA, the CDR3 is TGTGCCAGCAGCTATCAGACTAGCGGGAGGTCCGGGGAGCTGTTTTTT. This encodes CASSYQTSGRSGELFF.